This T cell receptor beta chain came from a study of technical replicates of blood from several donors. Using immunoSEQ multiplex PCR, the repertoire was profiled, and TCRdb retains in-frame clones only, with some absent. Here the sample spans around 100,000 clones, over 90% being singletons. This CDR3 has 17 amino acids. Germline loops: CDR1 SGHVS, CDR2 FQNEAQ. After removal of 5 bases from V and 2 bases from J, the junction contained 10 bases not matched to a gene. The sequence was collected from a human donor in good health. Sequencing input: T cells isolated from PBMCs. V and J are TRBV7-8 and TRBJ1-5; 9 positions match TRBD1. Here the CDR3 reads CASSRWDREKGNQPQHF. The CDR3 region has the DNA TGTGCCAGCAGCAGATGGGACAGGGAGAAAGGCAATCAGCCCCAGCATTTT.